Included here is one T cell receptor beta chain sequence, with context. This record comes from a study of T cells in Graves' hyperthyroidism and ophthalmopathy. The V gene's germline CDR1 is SGHTA and CDR2 FQGNSA. Trimming removed 7 bases at V and 10 bases at J, with 11 bases between. The CDR3 is 12 residues long. There were TCR beta CDR3 regions amplified from RNA transcripts. The study used the HTBI primer set for a first-round RT-PCR of the TCR CDR3. TCRdb re-called the multiplex PCR reads through MiXCR, storing one row per CDR3 protein. Of under 700,000 distinct CDR3 sequences listed, under 60% were seen once; the top ten hold just over 8%.

The TCR comes from a woman aged 18-29 years with Graves' hyperthyroidism. This chain uses TRBV7-2 with TRBJ1-6; D may be TRBD1 (5 bases). The sequencing input was peripheral blood or thyroid tissue (not recorded which). CDR3: CASMSRESPLHF. The CDR3 coding sequence is TGTGCCAGCATGTCCAGGGAATCACCCCTCCACTTT.